One sample yielded the 10 T cell receptor beta chains listed below, sequenced in a study of T cells after yellow fever vaccination. TCRdb reprocessed the 5' RACE reads via MiXCR and lists one record per CDR3 protein. Here the sample spans 9,500 to 15,000 distinct CDR3 sequences, 5.8% being singletons. Sequenced here: PBMCs, either bulk or a sorted T-cell subset (CD4+, CD8+, memory, or dextramer-sorted; not recorded which), sampled on the day of the yellow fever booster vaccination. These receptors were taken from a man younger than 40 who received the YFV17D yellow fever vaccine.

This clonotype came up many times. V gene TRBV27 combines with J gene TRBJ1-2, with 10 bases matching TRBD1. This CDR3 is 14 amino acids long. Looked up from germline, CDR1 is MNHEY and CDR2 is SMNVEV (reference sequence). J lost 0 bases, V lost 6 bases, and 1 base had no gene match. In DNA form, the CDR3 reads TGTGCCAGCAGAGGGACAGGGGCTAACTATGGCTACACCTTC. Its protein product is CASRGTGANYGYTF.

This clonotype rates as medium-sized (0.01 to 0.1%). The J gene is TRBJ2-5, the V gene TRBV15, with D perhaps matching TRBD1 (6 bases). Germline CDR1 reads LNHNV; CDR2 reads YYDKDF (reference sequence). This CDR3 comprises 14 residues. Between the trimmed V and J ends, which lost 4 bases and 5 bases, there was a span of 14 bases. The CDR3 bases are TGTGCCACCAGCAAAGGGGGAGTTGCTGAGACCCAGTACTTC. Encoded protein: CATSKGGVAETQYF.

By share, this clonotype counts as medium-sized. The gene calls are TRBV2 and TRBJ2-2; D unresolved. Germline CDR1 and CDR2: SNHLY and FYNNEI. CDR3 size: 13 residues. The germline V and J ends were trimmed by 6 bases and 7 bases, with 12 bases remaining between them. CDR3 loop: CASRTDGSGELFF. The CDR3 DNA is TGTGCCAGCAGGACCGATGGAAGCGGGGAGCTGTTTTTT.

Relative to its sample, this clonotype is medium-sized. The chain carries TRBV14 and TRBJ2-3, with D possibly being TRBD2 (6 bases). The V gene lost 5 bases and the J gene lost 5 bases, with 17 bases spanning the gap. The germline V gene encodes CDR1 SGHDN and CDR2 FVKESK. The CDR3 contains 15 residues. This CDR3 is CASSAQDYVEDTQYF. In DNA form, the CDR3 reads TGTGCCAGCAGCGCCCAGGACTACGTGGAAGATACGCAGTATTTT.

By share, this clonotype counts as medium-sized. The V gene is TRBV12-3 or TRBV12-4, the J gene TRBJ2-2, with TRBD2 identical over 7 bases. The CDR3 consists of 12 residues. The V gene end was trimmed by 7 bases and the J gene end by 7 bases; junction bases not matched to a gene: 3. CDR3 in amino acids: CASNGRFGELFF. As DNA, the CDR3 is TGTGCCAGCAACGGGAGGTTCGGGGAGCTGTTTTTT.

This clonotype appeared many times. V gene TRBV6-5 combines with J gene TRBJ2-2; weak D call: TRBD2 (5 bases). The CDR3 runs 16 residues. Trimming removed 0 bases at V and 6 bases at J, with 14 bases between. Germline V lookup: CDR1 MNHEY, CDR2 SVGAGI. The CDR3 reads CASSYSPQLDSGELFF. The CDR3 DNA is TGTGCCAGCAGTTACTCGCCCCAACTAGATTCCGGGGAGCTGTTTTTT.

This clonotype was observed at least ten times. The CDR3 sequence is CASSFARQETQYF. CDR3 DNA sequence: TGTGCCAGCAGCTTCGCCCGTCAAGAGACCCAGTACTTC. The chain carries TRBV7-2 and TRBJ2-5; no firm D call. The CDR3 loop spans 13 amino acids. V was clipped by 3 bases and J by 2 bases, with 7 bases between them. Germline CDR1 reads SGHTA; CDR2 reads FQGNSA. Together with reference TRBV7-2 and TRBJ2-5, the CDR3 gives the full variable domain: GAGVSQSPSNKVTEKGKDVELRCDPISGHTALYWYRQSLGQGLEFLIYFQGNSAPDKSGLPSDRFSAERTGGSVSTLTIQRTQQEDSAVYLCASSFARQETQYFGPGTRLLVL.

At least ten counts were recorded for this clonotype. This rearrangement joins TRBV10-1 to TRBJ2-1; 7 nucleotides match TRBD2. The J segment lost 3 bases and the V segment lost 2 bases, leaving 4 bases of the junction unmatched. From germline, CDR1 is WNHNN and CDR2 SYGVQD (reference sequence). This CDR3 contains 15 residues. The CDR3 spells CASSEAGANYNEQFF. CDR3 nucleotide sequence: TGCGCCAGCAGTGAGGCGGGAGCGAACTACAATGAGCAGTTCTTC.

This clonotype was seen many times. The genes are TRBV4-2 and TRBJ2-6, with D possibly being TRBD1 (6 bases). Germline V lookup: CDR1 LGHNA, CDR2 YNFKEQ. The CDR3 loop spans 21 amino acids. Trimming took 7 bases from V and 4 from J, leaving 32 bases between them. CDR3 DNA sequence: TGTGCCAGCATAAGATTCTCGAGGTTTACAGGGCTGGATACAGGGGCCAACGTCCTGACTTTC. Encoded protein: CASIRFSRFTGLDTGANVLTF.

This clonotype was observed at least ten times. This sequence joins TRBV23-1 and TRBJ2-1, with D possibly being TRBD2 (6 bases). TRBV23-1 is an ORF, and what it does is uncertain. The CDR3 is made up of 16 amino acids. V lost 1 base, J lost 8 bases, and 18 bases lay in between. The CDR3: CASSQWAGRLAYEQFF. CDR3 nucleotides: TGCGCCAGCAGTCAATGGGCAGGCAGGCTAGCGTATGAGCAGTTCTTC.